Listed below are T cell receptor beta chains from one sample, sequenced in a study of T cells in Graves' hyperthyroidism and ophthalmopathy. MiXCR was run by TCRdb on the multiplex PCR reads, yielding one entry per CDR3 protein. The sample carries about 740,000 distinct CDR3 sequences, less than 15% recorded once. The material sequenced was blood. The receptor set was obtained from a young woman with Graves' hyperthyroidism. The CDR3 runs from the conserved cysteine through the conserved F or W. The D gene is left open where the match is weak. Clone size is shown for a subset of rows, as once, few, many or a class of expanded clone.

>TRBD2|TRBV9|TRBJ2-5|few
CASSTQAGAVTQYF
TGTGCCAGCAGCACGCAAGCGGGAGCCGTGACCCAGTACTTC
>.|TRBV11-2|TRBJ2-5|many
CASSLGRSLYQETQYF
TGTGCCAGCAGCTTAGGCCGGTCGCTGTACCAAGAGACCCAGTACTTC
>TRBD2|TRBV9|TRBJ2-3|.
CASSARIPSGGYTDTQYF
TGTGCCAGCAGCGCACGTATCCCGAGCGGGGGATACACAGATACGCAGTATTTT
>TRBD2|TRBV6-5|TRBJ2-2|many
CASSYSGLAALLNTGELFF
TGTGCCAGCAGTTACTCCGGACTAGCGGCCTTACTGAACACCGGGGAGCTGTTTTTT
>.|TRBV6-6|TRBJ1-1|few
CASSYASIAMNTEAFF
TGTGCCAGCAGTTACGCTAGCATCGCAATGAACACTGAAGCTTTCTTT
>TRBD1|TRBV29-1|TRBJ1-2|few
CSVEEGYRGLGYTF
TGCAGCGTTGAAGAAGGGTACAGGGGGTTAGGCTACACCTTC
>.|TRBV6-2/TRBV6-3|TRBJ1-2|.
CASKSTFRDYGYTF
TGTGCCAGCAAGTCGACTTTTCGGGACTATGGCTACACCTTC
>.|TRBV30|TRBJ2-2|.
CAWSSDRITGELFF
TGTGCCTGGAGTAGTGACCGCATCACCGGGGAGCTGTTTTTT
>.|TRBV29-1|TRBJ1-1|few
CSVAGVAEAFF
TGCAGCGTTGCTGGGGTTGCTGAAGCTTTCTTT
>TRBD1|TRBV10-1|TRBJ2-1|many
CASSNPGQGNQNEQFF
TGCGCCAGCAGTAATCCGGGACAGGGGAATCAAAATGAGCAGTTCTTC